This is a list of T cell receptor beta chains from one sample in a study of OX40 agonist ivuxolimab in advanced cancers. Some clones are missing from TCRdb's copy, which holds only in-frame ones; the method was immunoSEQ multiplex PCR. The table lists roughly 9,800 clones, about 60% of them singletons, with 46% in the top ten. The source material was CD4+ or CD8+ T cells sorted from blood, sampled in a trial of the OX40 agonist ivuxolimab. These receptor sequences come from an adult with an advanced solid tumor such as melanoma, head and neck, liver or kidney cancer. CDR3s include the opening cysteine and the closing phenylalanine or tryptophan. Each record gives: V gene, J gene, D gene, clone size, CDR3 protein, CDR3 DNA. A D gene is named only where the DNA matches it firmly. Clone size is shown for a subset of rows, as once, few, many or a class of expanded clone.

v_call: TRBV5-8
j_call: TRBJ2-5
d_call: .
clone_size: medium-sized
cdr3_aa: CASSLRFRQVEETQYF
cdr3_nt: TGTGCCAGCAGCTTGAGATTCCGACAGGTGGAAGAGACCCAGTACTTC

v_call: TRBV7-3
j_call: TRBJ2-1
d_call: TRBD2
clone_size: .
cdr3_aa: CASSLMAGGPNEQFF
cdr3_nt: TGTGCCAGCAGCTTAATGGCGGGAGGGCCAAATGAGCAGTTCTTC

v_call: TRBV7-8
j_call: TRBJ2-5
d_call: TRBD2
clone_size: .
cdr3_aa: CASRPYGRPSPGWETQYF
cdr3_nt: TGTGCCAGCAGACCCTACGGGAGGCCGTCCCCGGGGTGGGAGACCCAGTACTTC

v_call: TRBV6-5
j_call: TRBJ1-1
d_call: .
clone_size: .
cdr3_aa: CASSQAGRNTEAFF
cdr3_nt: TGTGCCAGCAGCCAGGCGGGGAGGAACACTGAAGCTTTCTTT

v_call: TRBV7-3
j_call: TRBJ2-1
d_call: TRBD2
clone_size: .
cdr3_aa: CASSYLAGTGNEQFF
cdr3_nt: TGTGCCAGCAGCTACCTAGCGGGAACCGGCAATGAGCAGTTCTTC

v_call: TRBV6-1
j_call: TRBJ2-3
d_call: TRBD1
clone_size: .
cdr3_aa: CASSAGTGHTDTQYF
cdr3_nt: TGTGCCAGCAGCGCCGGGACAGGGCACACAGATACGCAGTATTTT

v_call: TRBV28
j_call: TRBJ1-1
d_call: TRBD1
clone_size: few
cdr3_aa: CASTRGDRGSSYTEAFF
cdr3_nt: TGTGCCAGCACCCGAGGAGACAGGGGTTCAAGTTATACTGAAGCTTTCTTT

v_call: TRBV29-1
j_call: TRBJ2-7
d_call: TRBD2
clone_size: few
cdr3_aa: CSVAGAGVNYEQYF
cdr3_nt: TGCAGCGTTGCCGGAGCGGGAGTTAACTACGAGCAGTACTTC

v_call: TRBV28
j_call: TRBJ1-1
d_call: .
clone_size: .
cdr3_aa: CASSPTRVGAMNTEAFF
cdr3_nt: TGTGCCAGCAGCCCGACCAGGGTAGGGGCCATGAACACTGAAGCTTTCTTT

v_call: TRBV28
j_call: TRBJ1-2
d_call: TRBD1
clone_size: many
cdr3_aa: CATNRDRGLVNYGYTF
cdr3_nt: TGTGCCACGAACCGGGACAGGGGGCTGGTAAACTATGGCTACACCTTC

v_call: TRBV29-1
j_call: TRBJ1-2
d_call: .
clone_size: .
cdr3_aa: CSAVTASMKAGYTF
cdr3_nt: TGCAGCGCTGTGACTGCCTCGATGAAGGCTGGCTACACCTTC

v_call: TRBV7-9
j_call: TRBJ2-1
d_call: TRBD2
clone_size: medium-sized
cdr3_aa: CASSPGLADNEQFF
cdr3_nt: TGTGCCAGCAGCCCAGGACTAGCGGACAATGAGCAGTTCTTC

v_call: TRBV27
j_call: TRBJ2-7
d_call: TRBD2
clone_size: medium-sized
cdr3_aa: CASSLMASGMNEQYF
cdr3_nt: TGTGCCAGCAGTTTAATGGCTAGCGGGATGAACGAGCAGTACTTC

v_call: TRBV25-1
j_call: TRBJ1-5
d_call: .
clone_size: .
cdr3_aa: CASRESGASLRPQHF
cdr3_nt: TGTGCCAGCAGAGAATCCGGGGCCTCTCTTAGACCCCAGCATTTT

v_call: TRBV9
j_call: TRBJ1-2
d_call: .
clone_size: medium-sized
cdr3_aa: CASSPPEGIRGYTF
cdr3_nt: TGTGCCAGCAGCCCTCCCGAGGGAATTCGTGGCTACACCTTC

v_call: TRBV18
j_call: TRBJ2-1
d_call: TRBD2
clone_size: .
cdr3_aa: CASSPAGTRIGLGNEQFF
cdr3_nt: TGTGCCAGCTCACCGGCCGGGACTAGAATAGGTTTGGGAAATGAGCAGTTCTTC

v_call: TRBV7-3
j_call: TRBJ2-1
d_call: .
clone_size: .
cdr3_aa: CASSLYAGSYNEQFF
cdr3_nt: TGTGCCAGCAGCTTATATGCGGGGTCCTACAATGAGCAGTTCTTC

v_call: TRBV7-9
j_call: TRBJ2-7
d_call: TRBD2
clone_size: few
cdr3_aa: CASTDLAGFSYEQYF
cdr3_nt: TGTGCCAGCACTGATCTAGCGGGATTTTCCTACGAGCAGTACTTC

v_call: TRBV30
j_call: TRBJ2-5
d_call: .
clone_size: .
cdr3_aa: CAWSVASETQYF
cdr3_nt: TGTGCCTGGAGTGTAGCGTCAGAGACCCAGTACTTC

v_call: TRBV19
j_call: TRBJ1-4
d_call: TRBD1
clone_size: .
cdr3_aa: CASSDRVSTNEKLFF
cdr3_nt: TGTGCCAGTAGTGACAGGGTTTCGACTAATGAAAAACTGTTTTTT

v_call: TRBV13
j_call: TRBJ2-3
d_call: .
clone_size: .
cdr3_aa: CASSPGEANTDTQYF
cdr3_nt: TGTGCCAGCAGCCCCGGTGAAGCAAACACAGATACGCAGTATTTT

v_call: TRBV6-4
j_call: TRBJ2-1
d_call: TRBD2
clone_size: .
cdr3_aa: CASKLVAGGPTEQFF
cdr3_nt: TGTGCCAGCAAATTAGTAGCGGGAGGGCCTACTGAGCAGTTCTTC

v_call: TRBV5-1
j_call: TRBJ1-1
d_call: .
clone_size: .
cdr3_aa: CASSLTGNTEAFF
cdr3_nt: TGCGCCAGCAGCCTGACAGGGAACACTGAAGCTTTCTTT

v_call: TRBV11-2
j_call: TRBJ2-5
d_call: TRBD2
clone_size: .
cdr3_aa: CASSPGTSGQETQYF
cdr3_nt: TGTGCCAGCAGCCCAGGGACTAGCGGTCAAGAGACCCAGTACTTC

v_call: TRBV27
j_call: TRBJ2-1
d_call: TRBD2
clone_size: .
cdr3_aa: CASSPSTLAGWNEQFF
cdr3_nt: TGTGCCAGCAGTCCTTCAACTCTAGCGGGGTGGAATGAGCAGTTCTTC

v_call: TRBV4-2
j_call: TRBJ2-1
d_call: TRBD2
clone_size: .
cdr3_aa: CASSTLAFSNEQFF
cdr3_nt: TGTGCCAGCAGCACACTAGCGTTCTCCAATGAGCAGTTCTTC

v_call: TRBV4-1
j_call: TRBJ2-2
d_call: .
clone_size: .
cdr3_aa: CASSQEEAGELFF
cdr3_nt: TGCGCCAGCAGCCAAGAAGAGGCCGGGGAGCTGTTTTTT

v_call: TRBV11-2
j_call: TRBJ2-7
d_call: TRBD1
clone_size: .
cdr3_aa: CASRPIRDRGAYEQYF
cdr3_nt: TGTGCCAGCAGACCTATCCGGGACAGGGGAGCCTACGAGCAGTACTTC

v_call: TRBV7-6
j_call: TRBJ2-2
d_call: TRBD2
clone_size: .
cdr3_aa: CASSLNYRAGLAGDTGELFF
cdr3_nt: TGTGCCAGCAGCTTAAATTACCGAGCGGGACTAGCGGGGGACACCGGGGAGCTGTTTTTT

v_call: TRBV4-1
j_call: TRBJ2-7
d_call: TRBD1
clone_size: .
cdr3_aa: CASSQQTGGGYEQYF
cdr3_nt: TGCGCCAGCAGCCAACAGACAGGGGGCGGCTACGAGCAGTACTTC

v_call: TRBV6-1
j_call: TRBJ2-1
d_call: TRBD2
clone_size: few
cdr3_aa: CASRRTSGYNEQFF
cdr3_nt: TGTGCCAGCAGGCGCACTAGCGGCTACAATGAGCAGTTCTTC

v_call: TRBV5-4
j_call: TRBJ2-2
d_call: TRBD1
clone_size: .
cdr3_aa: CASSLDRGGTGELFF
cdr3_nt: TGTGCCAGCAGCTTGGACAGGGGCGGCACCGGGGAGCTGTTTTTT

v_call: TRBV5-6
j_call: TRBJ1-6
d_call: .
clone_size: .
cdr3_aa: CASSFGDSLNSPLHF
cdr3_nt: TGTGCCAGCAGCTTCGGAGACAGTCTTAATTCACCCCTCCACTTT

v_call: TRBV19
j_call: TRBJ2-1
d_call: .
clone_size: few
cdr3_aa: CASSMARGSYNEQFF
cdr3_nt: TGTGCCAGTAGTATGGCCAGGGGTTCCTACAATGAGCAGTTCTTC

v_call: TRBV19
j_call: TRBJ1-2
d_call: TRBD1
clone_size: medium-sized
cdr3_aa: CASSPLTGVHGYTF
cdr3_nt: TGTGCCAGTAGTCCTCTCACAGGGGTCCATGGCTACACCTTC

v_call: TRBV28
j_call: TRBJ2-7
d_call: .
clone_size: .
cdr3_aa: CASSLFSFDYYEQYF
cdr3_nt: TGTGCCAGCAGTTTATTTTCGTTCGATTACTACGAGCAGTACTTC

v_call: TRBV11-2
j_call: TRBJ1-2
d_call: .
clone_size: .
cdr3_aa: CASSLAGANYGYTF
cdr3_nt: TGTGCCAGCAGCTTAGCAGGGGCTAACTATGGCTACACCTTC

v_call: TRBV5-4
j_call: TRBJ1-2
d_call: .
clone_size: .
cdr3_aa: CASSLEFGAYGYTF
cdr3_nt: TGTGCCAGCAGCTTAGAATTCGGGGCCTATGGCTACACCTTC

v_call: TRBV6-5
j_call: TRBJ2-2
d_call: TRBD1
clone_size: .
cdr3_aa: CASSYLQGDPGELFF
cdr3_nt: TGTGCCAGCAGTTACTTACAGGGGGATCCCGGGGAGCTGTTTTTT

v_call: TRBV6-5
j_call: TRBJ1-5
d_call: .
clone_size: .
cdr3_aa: CASSYGRGFRQPQHF
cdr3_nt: TGTGCCAGCAGTTACGGCAGGGGCTTTCGTCAGCCCCAGCATTTT